This T cell receptor (beta chain) originates from a study of T cell changes during pregnancy in multiple sclerosis. The V gene's germline CDR1 is SNHLY and CDR2 FYNNEI. This CDR3 spans 17 amino acids. The V gene end was trimmed by 6 bases and the J gene end by 5 bases; junction bases not matched to a gene: 14. TCRdb keeps only in-frame clones here, not all; method: immunoSEQ multiplex PCR. The table lists tens of thousands of clones, approximately 91% of them singletons. Sequencing used CD4+ T cells from peripheral blood mononuclear cells, obtained before pregnancy. The chain employs TRBV2 and TRBJ2-5, with 11 bases lining up with TRBD2. The source is a female donor with multiple sclerosis, enrolled in a pregnancy study. CDR3 DNA sequence: TGTGCCAGCAGCCGGGATAGGAGACTAGCGGGGTCCGAGACCCAGTACTTC. Amino acids: CASSRDRRLAGSETQYF.